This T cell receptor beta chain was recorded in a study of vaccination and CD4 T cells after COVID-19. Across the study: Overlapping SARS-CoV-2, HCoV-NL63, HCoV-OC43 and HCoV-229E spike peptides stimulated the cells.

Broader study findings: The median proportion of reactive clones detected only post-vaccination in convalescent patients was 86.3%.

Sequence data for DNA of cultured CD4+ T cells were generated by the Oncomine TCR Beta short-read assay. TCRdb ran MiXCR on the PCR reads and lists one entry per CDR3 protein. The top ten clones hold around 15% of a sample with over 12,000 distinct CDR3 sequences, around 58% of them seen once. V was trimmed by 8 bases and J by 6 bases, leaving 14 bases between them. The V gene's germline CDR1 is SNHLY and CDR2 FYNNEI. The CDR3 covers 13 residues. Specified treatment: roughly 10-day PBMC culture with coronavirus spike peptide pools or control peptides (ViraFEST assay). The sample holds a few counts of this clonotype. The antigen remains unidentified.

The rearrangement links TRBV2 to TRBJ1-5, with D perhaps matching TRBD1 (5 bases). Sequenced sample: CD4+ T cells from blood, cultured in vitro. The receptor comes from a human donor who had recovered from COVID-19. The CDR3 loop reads CASGTGRGQPQHF. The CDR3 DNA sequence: TGTGCCAGCGGTACAGGTAGAGGTCAGCCCCAGCATTTT.